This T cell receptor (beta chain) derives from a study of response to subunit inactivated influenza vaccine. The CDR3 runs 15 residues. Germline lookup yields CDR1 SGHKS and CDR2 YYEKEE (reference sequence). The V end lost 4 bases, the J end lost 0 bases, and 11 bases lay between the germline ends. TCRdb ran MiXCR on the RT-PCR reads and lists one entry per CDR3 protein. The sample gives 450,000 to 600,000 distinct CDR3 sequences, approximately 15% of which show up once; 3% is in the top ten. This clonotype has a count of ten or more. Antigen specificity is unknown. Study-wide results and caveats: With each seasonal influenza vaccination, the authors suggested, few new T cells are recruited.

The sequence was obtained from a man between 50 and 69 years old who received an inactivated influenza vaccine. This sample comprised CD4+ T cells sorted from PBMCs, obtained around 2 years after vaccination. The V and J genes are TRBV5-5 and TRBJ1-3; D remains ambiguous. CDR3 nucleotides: TGTGCCAGCAGCCAAATACTGTCCTCTGGAAACACCATATATTTT. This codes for CASSQILSSGNTIYF.